The present T cell receptor beta chain was sequenced within a study of cytomegalovirus exposure and HLA in healthy donors. Vbeta (60) and Jbeta (13) primers were used in the PCR. The assay was immunoSEQ multiplex PCR, and TCRdb's table has in-frame clones only and misses some. The sample holds about 230,000 clones, about three quarters seen once. General observations from the study: TRBV6-2, TRBV6-3 and some other V segments were excluded as indistinguishable.

Of note for this clone: Its antigen is as yet unknown.

Unrecorded immune exposures were likely, despite nominal health at sampling. The CDR3 consists of 11 residues. V was clipped by 5 bases and J by 5 bases, with 6 bases between them. CDR1 is SGHVS, CDR2 FNYEAQ, per germline. Sequencing was done on a sample of PBMCs. The rearrangement uses TRBV7-6 and TRBJ2-5; D is ambiguous. The TCR originated in a boy aged 5-17 years in good health and CMV-seronegative. CDR3 sequence (DNA): TGTGCCAGCAGCACAGAGGAGACCCAGTACTTC. It translates to CASSTEETQYF.